This entry is about one TCR beta chain. The method was immunoSEQ multiplex PCR; TCRdb's version includes in-frame clones alone and lacks a portion of them. The sample includes some 14,000 clones, approximately 70% seen only once; the top ten take approximately 4%. These data are taken from a study of tumor-infiltrating lymphocytes in localized non-small cell lung cancer. The length of the CDR3 is 18 residues. Per the germline V gene, CDR1 is SGHTA and CDR2 is FQGNSA. V trimming: 5 bases; J trimming: 2 bases; junction bases outside the gene matches: 10. This sequence joins TRBV7-2 and TRBJ2-5; 14 nucleotides agree with TRBD2. Sequences were obtained from lung tumor tissue. The sequence derives from a human donor with non-small cell lung cancer. The CDR3 DNA is TGTGCCAGCAGCCCTCAGACTAGCGGGGGGGCCATTCAAGAGACCCAGTACTTC. This codes for CASSPQTSGGAIQETQYF.